Sequencing of this TCR beta chain was carried out in a study of blood T cell repertoires in COVID-19. Data came from immunoSEQ multiplex PCR; TCRdb stores just in-frame clones and leaves some out. The sample shows about 250,000 clones, 86% of them seen only once. The TCR was taken from a woman aged 30 to 39 with active or convalescent COVID-19. The sample taken for sequencing was peripheral blood.

CDR3 loop: CASSPNQDRDQPQHF. CDR3 in DNA: TGTGCCAGCAGCCCCAACCAGGACAGGGATCAGCCCCAGCATTTT. V is TRBV4-2 and J is TRBJ1-5; 8 nucleotides match TRBD1. Germline CDR1 reads LGHNA; CDR2 reads YNFKEQ. The J segment lost 5 bases and the V segment lost 4 bases, leaving 7 bases of the junction unmatched. The CDR3 sequence is 15 residues long.